This T cell receptor (beta chain) is from a study of blood T cell repertoires in COVID-19. Study as a whole: Sites in the United States, Italy and Spain provided acute and convalescent COVID-19 samples.

The germline gives CDR1 PRHDT, CDR2 FYEKMQ (reference sequence). The CDR3 spans 15 residues. Losses at the gene ends were 6 bases for V and 7 bases for J; bases not matched to a gene: 9. Per the original methods: Estimation of nucleated cell counts was performed using reference gene primer amplification. Profiling relied on immunoSEQ multiplex PCR, and the TCRdb table lists in-frame clones only, not all of them. The DNA gave D and trimming, while V, J and clone size come from that table. The table lists some 200,000 clones, about 86% of them singletons. The clonotype was recovered from a man aged 18 to 30 with active or convalescent COVID-19. Sequencing used peripheral blood. The chain has TRBV13 and TRBJ2-1; TRBD2 aligns across 10 bases. The CDR3, as DNA: TGTGCCAGCAGGGCCGAGACTAGCGGGCGTAATGAGCAGTTCTTC. Amino acids: CASRAETSGRNEQFF.